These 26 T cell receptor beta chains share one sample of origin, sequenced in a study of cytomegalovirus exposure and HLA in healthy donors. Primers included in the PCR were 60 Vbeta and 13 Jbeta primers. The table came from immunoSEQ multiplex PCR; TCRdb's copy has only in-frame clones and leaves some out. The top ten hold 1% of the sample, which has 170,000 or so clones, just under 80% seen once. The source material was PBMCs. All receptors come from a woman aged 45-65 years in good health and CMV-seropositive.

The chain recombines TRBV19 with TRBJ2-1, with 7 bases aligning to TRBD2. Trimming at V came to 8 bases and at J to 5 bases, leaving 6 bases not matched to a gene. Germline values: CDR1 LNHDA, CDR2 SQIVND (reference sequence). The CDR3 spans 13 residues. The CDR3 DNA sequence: TGTGCCAGTGGTACTAGCGTCCACAATGAGCAGTTCTTC. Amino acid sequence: CASGTSVHNEQFF.

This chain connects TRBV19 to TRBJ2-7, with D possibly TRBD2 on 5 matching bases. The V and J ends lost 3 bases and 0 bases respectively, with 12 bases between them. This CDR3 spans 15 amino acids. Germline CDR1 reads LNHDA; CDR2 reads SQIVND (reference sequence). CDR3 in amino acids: CASSIRLHSSYEQYF. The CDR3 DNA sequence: TGTGCCAGTAGTATTAGACTACACAGCTCCTACGAGCAGTACTTC. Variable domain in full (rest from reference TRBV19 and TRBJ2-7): DGGITQSPKYLFRKEGQNVTLSCEQNLNHDAMYWYRQDPGQGLRLIYYSQIVNDFQKGDIAEGYSVSREKKESFPLTVTSAQKNPTAFYLCASSIRLHSSYEQYFGPGTRLTVT.

CDR3 sequence: CASSGLAGGETQYF. The CDR3 DNA follows: TGTGCCAGCAGTGGGCTAGCGGGGGGAGAGACCCAGTACTTC. The chain joins TRBV2 to TRBJ2-5; TRBD2 agrees at 11 bases. CDR3 size: 14 residues. Germline-derived CDR1 and CDR2 are SNHLY and FYNNEI. The junction had 2 bases not matched to a gene; V was cut back by 4 bases and J by 4 bases. The full variable domain, rest sourced from reference TRBV2 and TRBJ2-5, is EPEVTQTPSHQVTQMGQEVILRCVPISNHLYFYWYRQILGQKVEFLVSFYNNEISEKSEIFDDQFSVERPDGSNFTLKIRSTKLEDSAMYFCASSGLAGGETQYFGPGTRLLVL.

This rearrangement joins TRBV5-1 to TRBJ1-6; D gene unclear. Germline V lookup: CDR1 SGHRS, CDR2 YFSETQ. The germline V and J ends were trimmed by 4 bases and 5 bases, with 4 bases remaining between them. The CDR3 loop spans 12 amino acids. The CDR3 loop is CASSPDNSPLHF. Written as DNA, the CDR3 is TGCGCCAGCAGCCCCGATAATTCACCCCTCCACTTT.

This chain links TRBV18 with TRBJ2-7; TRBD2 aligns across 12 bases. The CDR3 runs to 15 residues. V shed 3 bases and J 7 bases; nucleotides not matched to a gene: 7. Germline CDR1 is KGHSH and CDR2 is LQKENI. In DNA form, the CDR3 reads TGTGCCAGCTCACCCGGACTAGCGGGGTACTTTGAGCAGTACTTC. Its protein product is CASSPGLAGYFEQYF.

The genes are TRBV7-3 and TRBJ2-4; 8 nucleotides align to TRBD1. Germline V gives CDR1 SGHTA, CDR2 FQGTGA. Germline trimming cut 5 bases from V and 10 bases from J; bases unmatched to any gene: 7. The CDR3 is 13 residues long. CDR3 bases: TGTGCCAGCAGCCTAGACAGGGGTGGGATTCAGTACTTC. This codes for CASSLDRGGIQYF.

The CDR3 reads CASTGGSHNEQFF. The CDR3, as DNA: TGTGCCAGCACGGGAGGCAGTCACAATGAGCAGTTCTTC. The genes are TRBV6-1 and TRBJ2-1, with 7 bases fitting TRBD2. J was trimmed by 5 bases and V by 7 bases; bases with no gene match: 5. The CDR3 covers 13 residues. The V gene's germline CDR1 is MNHNS and CDR2 SASEGT.

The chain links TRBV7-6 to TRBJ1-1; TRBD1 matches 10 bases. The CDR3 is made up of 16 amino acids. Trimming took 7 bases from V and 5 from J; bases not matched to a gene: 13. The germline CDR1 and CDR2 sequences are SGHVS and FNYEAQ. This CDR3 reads CASNNLPGQGMTEAFF. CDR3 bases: TGTGCCAGCAACAACCTTCCGGGACAGGGGATGACTGAAGCTTTCTTT.

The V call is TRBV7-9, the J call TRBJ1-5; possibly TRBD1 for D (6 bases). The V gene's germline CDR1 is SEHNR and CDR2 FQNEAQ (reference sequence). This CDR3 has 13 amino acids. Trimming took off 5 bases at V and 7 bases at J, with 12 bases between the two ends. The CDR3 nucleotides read TGTGCCAGCAGCCTGTACAGGGAACAGCCCCAGCATTTT. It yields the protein CASSLYREQPQHF.

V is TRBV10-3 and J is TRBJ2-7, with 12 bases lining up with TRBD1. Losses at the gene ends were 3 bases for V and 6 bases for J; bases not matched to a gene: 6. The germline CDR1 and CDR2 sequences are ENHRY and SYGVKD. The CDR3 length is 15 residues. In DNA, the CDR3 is TGTGCCATCAGTGACCGGGACAGGGGGCTGAGCGAGCAGTACTTC. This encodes CAISDRDRGLSEQYF.

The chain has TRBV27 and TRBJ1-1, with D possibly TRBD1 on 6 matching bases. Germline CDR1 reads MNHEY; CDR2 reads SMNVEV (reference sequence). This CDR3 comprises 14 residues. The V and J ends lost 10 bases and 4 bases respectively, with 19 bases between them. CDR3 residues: CATQTGSGSTEAFF. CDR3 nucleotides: TGTGCCACCCAAACAGGGTCTGGGTCCACTGAAGCTTTCTTT.

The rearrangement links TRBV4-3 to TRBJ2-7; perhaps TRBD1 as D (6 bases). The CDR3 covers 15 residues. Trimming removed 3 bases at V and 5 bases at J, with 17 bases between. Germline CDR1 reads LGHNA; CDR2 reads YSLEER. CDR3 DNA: TGCGCCAGCAGCCAGGAAAACAGGGCCCTCGACGAGCAGTACTTC. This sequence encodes CASSQENRALDEQYF.

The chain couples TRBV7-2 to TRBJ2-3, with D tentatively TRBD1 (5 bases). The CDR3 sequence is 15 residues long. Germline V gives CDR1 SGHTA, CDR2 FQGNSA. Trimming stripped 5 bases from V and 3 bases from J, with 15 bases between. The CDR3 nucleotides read TGTGCCAGCAGCCCCCGACGGCAGGGAACAGATACGCAGTATTTT. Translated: CASSPRRQGTDTQYF.

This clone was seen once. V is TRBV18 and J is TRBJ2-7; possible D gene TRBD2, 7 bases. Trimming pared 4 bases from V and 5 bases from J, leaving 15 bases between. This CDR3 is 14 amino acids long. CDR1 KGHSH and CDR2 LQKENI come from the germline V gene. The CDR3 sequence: CASSLGGGRNEQYF. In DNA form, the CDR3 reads TGTGCCAGCTCACTGGGAGGGGGAAGGAACGAGCAGTACTTC.

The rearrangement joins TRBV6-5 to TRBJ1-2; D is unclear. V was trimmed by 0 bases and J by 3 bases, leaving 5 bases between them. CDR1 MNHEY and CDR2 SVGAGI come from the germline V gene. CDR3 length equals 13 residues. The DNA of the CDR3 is TGTGCCAGCAGTTACTCTATATACTATGGCTACACCTTC. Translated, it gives CASSYSIYYGYTF.

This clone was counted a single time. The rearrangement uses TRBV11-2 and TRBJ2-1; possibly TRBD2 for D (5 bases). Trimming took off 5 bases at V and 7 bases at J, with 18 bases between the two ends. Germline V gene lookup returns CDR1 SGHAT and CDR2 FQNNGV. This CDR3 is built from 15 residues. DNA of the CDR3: TGTGCCAGCAGCGCAGGTACCCCGGGATGGAATGAGCAGTTCTTC. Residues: CASSAGTPGWNEQFF.

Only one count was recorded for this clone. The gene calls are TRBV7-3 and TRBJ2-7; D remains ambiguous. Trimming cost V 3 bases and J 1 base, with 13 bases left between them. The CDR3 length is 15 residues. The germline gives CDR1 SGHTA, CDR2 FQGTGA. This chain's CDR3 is CASSLESLPSYEQYF. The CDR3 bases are TGTGCCAGCAGCTTGGAGTCGTTACCATCCTACGAGCAGTACTTC.

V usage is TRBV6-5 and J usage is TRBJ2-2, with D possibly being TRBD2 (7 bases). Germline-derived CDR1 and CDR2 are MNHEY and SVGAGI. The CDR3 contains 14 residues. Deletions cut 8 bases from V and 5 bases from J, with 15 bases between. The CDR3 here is CASGGAGRTGELFF. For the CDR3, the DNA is TGTGCCAGCGGGGGGGCAGGGAGGACCGGGGAGCTGTTTTTT.

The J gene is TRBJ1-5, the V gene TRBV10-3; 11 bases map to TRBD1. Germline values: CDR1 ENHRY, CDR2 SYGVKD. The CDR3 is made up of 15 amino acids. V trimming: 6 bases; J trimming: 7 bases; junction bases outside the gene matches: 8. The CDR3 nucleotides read TGTGCCATCAGGGCCGCGGGACAGGGGGGCCAGCCCCAGCATTTT. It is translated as CAIRAAGQGGQPQHF.

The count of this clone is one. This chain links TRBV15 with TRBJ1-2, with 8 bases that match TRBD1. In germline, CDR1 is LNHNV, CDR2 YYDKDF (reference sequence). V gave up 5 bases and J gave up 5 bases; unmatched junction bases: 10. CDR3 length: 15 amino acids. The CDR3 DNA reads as TGTGCCACCAGCGGAAGACAGGGGTTGACTTATGGCTACACCTTC. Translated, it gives CATSGRQGLTYGYTF. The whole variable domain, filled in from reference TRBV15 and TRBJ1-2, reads DAMVIQNPRYQVTQFGKPVTLSCSQTLNHNVMYWYQQKSSQAPKLLFHYYDKDFNNEADTPDNFQSRRPNTSFCFLDIRSPGLGDTAMYLCATSGRQGLTYGYTFGSGTRLTVV.

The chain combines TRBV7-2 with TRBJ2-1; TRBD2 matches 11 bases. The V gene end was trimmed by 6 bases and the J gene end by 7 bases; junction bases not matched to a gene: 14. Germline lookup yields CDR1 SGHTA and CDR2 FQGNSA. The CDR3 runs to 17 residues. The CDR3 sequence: CASSPTSGGPRGNEQFF. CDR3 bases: TGTGCCAGCAGTCCAACTAGCGGGGGCCCTAGGGGGAATGAGCAGTTCTTC.

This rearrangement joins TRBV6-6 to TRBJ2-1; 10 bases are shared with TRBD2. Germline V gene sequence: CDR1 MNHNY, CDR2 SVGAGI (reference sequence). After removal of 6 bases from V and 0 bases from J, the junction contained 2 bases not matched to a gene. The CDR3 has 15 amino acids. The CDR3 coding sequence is TGTGCCAGCAGCCCTAGCGGGAGCTCCTACAATGAGCAGTTCTTC. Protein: CASSPSGSSYNEQFF.

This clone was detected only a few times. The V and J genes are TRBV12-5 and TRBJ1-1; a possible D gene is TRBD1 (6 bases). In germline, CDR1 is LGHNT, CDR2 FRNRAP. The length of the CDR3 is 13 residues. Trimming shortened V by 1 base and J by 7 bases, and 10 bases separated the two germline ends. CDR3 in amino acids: CASGLAPGVEAFF. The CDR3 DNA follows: TGTGCTAGTGGTTTGGCCCCAGGGGTTGAAGCTTTCTTT.

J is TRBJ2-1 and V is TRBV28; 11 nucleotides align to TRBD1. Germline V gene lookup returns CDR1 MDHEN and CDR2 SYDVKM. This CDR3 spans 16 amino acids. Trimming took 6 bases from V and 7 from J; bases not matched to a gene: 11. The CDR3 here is CASRVIGQGAGNEQFF. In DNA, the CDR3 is TGTGCCAGCAGGGTGATAGGACAGGGGGCTGGGAATGAGCAGTTCTTC.

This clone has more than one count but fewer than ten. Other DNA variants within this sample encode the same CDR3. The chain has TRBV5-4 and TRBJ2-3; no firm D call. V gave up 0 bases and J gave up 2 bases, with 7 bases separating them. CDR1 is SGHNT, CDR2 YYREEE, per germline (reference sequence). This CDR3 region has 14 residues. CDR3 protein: CASSLGTDTDTQYF. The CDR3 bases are TGTGCCAGCAGCTTGGGTACAGACACAGATACGCAGTATTTT.

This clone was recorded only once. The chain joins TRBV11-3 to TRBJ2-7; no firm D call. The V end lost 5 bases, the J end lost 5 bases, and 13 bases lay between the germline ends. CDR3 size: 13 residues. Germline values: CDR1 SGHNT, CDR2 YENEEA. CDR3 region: CASSQRNINEQYF. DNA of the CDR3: TGTGCCAGCAGCCAACGAAACATAAACGAGCAGTACTTC.